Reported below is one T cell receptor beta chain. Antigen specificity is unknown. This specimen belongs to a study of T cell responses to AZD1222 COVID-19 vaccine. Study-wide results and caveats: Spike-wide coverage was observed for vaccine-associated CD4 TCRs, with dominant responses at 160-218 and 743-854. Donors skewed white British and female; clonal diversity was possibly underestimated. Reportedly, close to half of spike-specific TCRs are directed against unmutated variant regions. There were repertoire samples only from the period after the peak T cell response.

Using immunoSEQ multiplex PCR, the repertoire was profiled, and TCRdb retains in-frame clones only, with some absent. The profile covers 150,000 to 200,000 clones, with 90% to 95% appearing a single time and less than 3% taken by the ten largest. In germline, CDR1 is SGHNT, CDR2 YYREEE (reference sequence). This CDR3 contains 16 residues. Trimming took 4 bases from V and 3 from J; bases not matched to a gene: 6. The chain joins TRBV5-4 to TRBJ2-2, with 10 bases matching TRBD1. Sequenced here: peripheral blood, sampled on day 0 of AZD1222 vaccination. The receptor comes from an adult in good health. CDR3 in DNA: TGTGCCAGCAGCCATACCGGGACAGGGGACACCGGGGAGCTGTTTTTT. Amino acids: CASSHTGTGDTGELFF.